The clone carrying this T cell receptor (beta chain) has only a few counts. Its antigen is unknown. CDR1 is SGHTA and CDR2 is FQGNSA in the germline V gene. The CDR3 has 17 residues. V was clipped by 3 bases and J by 1 base; unmatched bases: 6. The data were obtained in a study of naive and memory T cell subsets. Findings of the study overall: There was no ground truth to check naive and memory subset results. Especially in CD8 cells, naive repertoires contained a few larger clonotypes, possibly CD45RA-re-expressing memory cells.

The beta constant-region primer was an equimolar mix of two oligonucleotides covering TRBC1 and TRBC2. Four rounds of PCR amplified the ligated cDNA using nested alpha and beta constant-region primers plus SP2. TCRdb re-called the UMI-ligation and nested PCR reads with MiXCR, one entry per CDR3 protein. The data contain under 150,000 distinct CDR3 sequences, under 25% of them seen just once; the ten biggest clones take up 0.55% to 0.75%. Separate alpha and beta amplification began at the second PCR step. The receptor's source is a human donor in good health. The chain links TRBV7-2 to TRBJ1-1; TRBD1 matches at 12 bases. Sequenced: naive CD8+ T cells from blood. The CDR3, as DNA: TGTGCCAGCAGCTTCCCGGGACAGGGGGCCCCGAACACTGAAGCTTTCTTT. Protein product: CASSFPGQGAPNTEAFF.